Described below is a single T cell receptor beta chain sequence and its context. CDR3 length: 13 amino acids. Germline V lookup: CDR1 SEHNR, CDR2 FQNEAQ (reference sequence). Trimming removed 2 bases from V and 5 bases from J, with 9 bases in between. Each sample contributed 75,000 to 100,000 TCR templates to the assay. Produced via immunoSEQ multiplex PCR; TCRdb's table is partial and in-frame only. This repertoire shows roughly 120,000 clones, around 94% found once; its top ten account for 1.5% to 2%. This specimen comes from a study of siplizumab effects on memory and regulatory T cells. Sequencing input: non-Treg CD4+ T cells sorted from blood. The sequence came from a human donor in good health. This rearrangement joins TRBV7-9 to TRBJ1-1; the D gene is possibly TRBD1 (5 bases). CDR3 DNA sequence: TGTGCCAGCAGCTTATCAGAGGGGACTGAAGCTTTCTTT. This gives the protein CASSLSEGTEAFF.